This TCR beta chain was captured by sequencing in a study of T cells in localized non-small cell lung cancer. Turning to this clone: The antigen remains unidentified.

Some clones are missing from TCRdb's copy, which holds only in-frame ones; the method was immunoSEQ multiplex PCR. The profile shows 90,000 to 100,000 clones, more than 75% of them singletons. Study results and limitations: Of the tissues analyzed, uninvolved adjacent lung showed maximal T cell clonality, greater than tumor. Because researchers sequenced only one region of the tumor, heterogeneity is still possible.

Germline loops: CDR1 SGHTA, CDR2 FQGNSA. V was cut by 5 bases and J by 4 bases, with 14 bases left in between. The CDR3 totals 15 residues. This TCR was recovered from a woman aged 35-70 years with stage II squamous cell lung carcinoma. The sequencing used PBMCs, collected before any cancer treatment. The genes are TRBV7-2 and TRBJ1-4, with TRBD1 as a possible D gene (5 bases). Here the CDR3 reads CASSLSGTFNEKLFF. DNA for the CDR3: TGTGCCAGCAGCCTAAGCGGGACTTTTAATGAAAAACTGTTTTTT.